These 20 T cell receptor beta chains came from one sample sequenced in a study of blood T cell repertoires in COVID-19. Some clones are missing from TCRdb's copy, which holds only in-frame ones; the method was immunoSEQ multiplex PCR. The table records under 150,000 clones, about 88% of them present only once. The specimen sequenced was PBMCs or T cells enriched from blood (not recorded which). The receptors here all came from a man aged 40-49 years with acute COVID-19.

The chain combines TRBV6-2 or TRBV6-3 with TRBJ2-1; 10 bases are shared with TRBD2. The CDR3 is 14 residues long. Germline CDR1 and CDR2: MNHEY and SVGEGT. The V and J ends lost 5 bases and 6 bases, in that order; junction bases with no gene match: 4. In DNA form, the CDR3 reads TGTGCCAGCAGTATAGCGGGGGGTGGCAATGAGCAGTTCTTC. Encoded protein: CASSIAGGGNEQFF.

Only one count was recorded for this clone. This CDR3 reads CASSLGVSGNTGELFF. The CDR3 bases are TGCGCCAGCAGCTTGGGCGTTAGCGGGAACACCGGGGAGCTGTTTTTT. This sequence joins TRBV5-1 and TRBJ2-2, with D possibly TRBD2 on 6 matching bases. CDR3 length: 16 residues. V shed 0 bases and J shed 1 base, with 10 bases lying between them. The germline CDR1 and CDR2 sequences are SGHRS and YFSETQ.

About this clone itself: The sample has other DNA sequences that encode this CDR3 too. V usage is TRBV28 and J usage is TRBJ1-4, with 7 bases fitting TRBD1. Looked up from germline, CDR1 is MDHEN and CDR2 is SYDVKM. The CDR3 is 14 residues long. With V trimmed by 2 bases and J by 7 bases, 4 bases remained unmatched. The CDR3 DNA sequence: TGTGCCAGCAGTTTAGAGGGGGCGCGTGAAAAACTGTTTTTT. This sequence encodes CASSLEGAREKLFF.

CDR3 DNA: TGCGCCAGCAGCCAAGATGAGAGACAGGGGTTTTACAATGAGCAGTTCTTC. This codes for CASSQDERQGFYNEQFF. V is TRBV4-1 and J is TRBJ2-1, with 8 bases fitting TRBD1. This CDR3 contains 17 residues. V shed 0 bases, J shed 4 bases, and the junction held 8 bases outside the gene matches. Per germline, CDR1 MGHRA and CDR2 YSYEKL.

This clone was seen just once. CDR3 protein: CSVEASAYEQYF. CDR3 nucleotides: TGCAGCGTTGAGGCTAGTGCCTACGAGCAGTACTTC. The chain combines TRBV29-1 with TRBJ2-7, with D hard to call. Per the germline V gene, CDR1 is SQVTM and CDR2 is ANQGSEA. The CDR3 is made up of 12 amino acids. The V and J ends lost 3 bases and 2 bases respectively, with 8 bases between them.

V usage is TRBV7-9 and J usage is TRBJ1-2; TRBD1 matches at 7 bases. In germline, CDR1 is SEHNR, CDR2 FQNEAQ (reference sequence). V dropped 4 bases and J dropped 2; count of bases not matched to a gene: 7. There are 15 residues in the CDR3. CDR3 sequence reads: CASSSGTEFNYGYTF. In DNA form, the CDR3 reads TGTGCCAGCAGCTCCGGGACAGAATTCAACTATGGCTACACCTTC. The whole variable domain, filled in from reference TRBV7-9 and TRBJ1-2, reads DTGVSQNPRHKITKRGQNVTFRCDPISEHNRLYWYRQTLGQGPEFLTYFQNEAQLEKSRLLSDRFSAERPKGSFSTLEIQRTEQGDSAMYLCASSSGTEFNYGYTFGSGTRLTVV.

This clone was recorded a few times. This chain connects TRBV19 to TRBJ2-1; no clear D gene. V was clipped by 5 bases and J by 9 bases, with 14 bases between them. The CDR3 loop spans 13 amino acids. The germline CDR1 and CDR2 sequences are LNHDA and SQIVND (reference sequence). CDR3 in DNA: TGTGCCAGTAGTCCAAACCTGGAGCGTGAGCAGTTCTTC. Amino acids: CASSPNLEREQFF. The variable domain in full, completed from reference TRBV19 and TRBJ2-1, reads DGGITQSPKYLFRKEGQNVTLSCEQNLNHDAMYWYRQDPGQGLRLIYYSQIVNDFQKGDIAEGYSVSREKKESFPLTVTSAQKNPTAFYLCASSPNLEREQFFGPGTRLTVL.

This chain connects TRBV30 to TRBJ1-5, with D unclear. Germline-derived CDR1 and CDR2 are GTSNPN and SVGIG (reference sequence). Trimming left V 5 bases short and J 2 bases short, with 13 bases between. This CDR3 contains 14 residues. The DNA of the CDR3 is TGTGCCTGGGGCCGGGGTTTTGGCAATCAGCCCCAGCATTTT. Amino acids: CAWGRGFGNQPQHF.

This clone has just a few counts. The chain recombines TRBV18 with TRBJ1-6, with 7 bases aligning to TRBD1. The CDR3 consists of 14 residues. J gave up 10 bases and V 6 bases, and 9 bases lay outside the gene matches. Germline CDR1 KGHSH, CDR2 LQKENI. In DNA form, the CDR3 reads TGTGCCAGCTCCTCGACAGGGCAAGGCTCACCCCTCCACTTT. It yields the protein CASSSTGQGSPLHF.

This clone was found a few times. The V gene is TRBV21-1, the J gene TRBJ1-2; TRBD1 reflects the table's D call only, with no check against the DNA. TRBV21-1 is designated a pseudogene. This CDR3 is built from 15 residues. CDR3 region: CASSKEKGNGYGYTF. For the CDR3, the DNA is TGTGCCAGCAGCAAAGAGAAGGGGAATGGCTATGGCTACACCTTC.

The chain is built from TRBV9 and TRBJ1-1; TRBD1 might be the D (6 bases). CDR1 SGDLS and CDR2 YYNGEE come from the germline V gene. The V end was cut by 6 bases, the J end by 3 bases, with 18 bases between. CDR3 length equals 15 residues. The CDR3 loop reads CASTRQARLDTEAFF. In nucleotides, the CDR3 is TGTGCCAGCACTCGACAGGCCCGATTGGACACTGAAGCTTTCTTT.

J is TRBJ2-7 and V is TRBV5-1; 8 bases fit TRBD1. The germline CDR1 and CDR2 sequences are SGHRS and YFSETQ. This CDR3 region has 15 residues. Trimming cost V 4 bases and J 6 bases; bases outside gene matches: 12. As DNA, the CDR3 is TGCGCCAGCAGCGAATCGACAGGGGTACCTTCCGAGCAGTACTTC. Its protein is CASSESTGVPSEQYF.

The rearrangement uses TRBV30 and TRBJ1-1; D is unresolved. The CDR3 has 13 amino acids. Trimming left V 4 bases short and J 4 bases short, with 13 bases between. Germline V gene data show CDR1 as GTSNPN and CDR2 as SVGIG (reference sequence). The CDR3 DNA sequence: TGTGCCTGGACGAACCCTCGGAGCACTGAAGCTTTCTTT. Protein product: CAWTNPRSTEAFF.

CDR3: CASSLQGEETQYF. For the CDR3, the DNA is TGCGCCAGCAGCTTGCAGGGTGAGGAGACCCAGTACTTC. The rearrangement joins TRBV5-1 to TRBJ2-5, with a tentative D call TRBD1 (5 bases). Germline CDR1 is SGHRS and CDR2 is YFSETQ. The CDR3 has 13 amino acids. V was trimmed by 1 base and J by 5 bases, leaving 9 bases between them.

This clone appeared a few times. At the DNA level, this CDR3 is encoded by other sequences in the same sample as well. The V gene is TRBV18, the J gene TRBJ2-7; D is ambiguous. CDR1 and CDR2 from the germline V gene are KGHSH and LQKENI. The CDR3 loop spans 15 amino acids. V was pared by 3 bases and J by 0 bases, with 12 bases between. CDR3 amino acids: CASSPTSPSSYEQYF. The CDR3 nucleotides are TGTGCCAGCTCACCTACGAGCCCTAGCTCCTACGAGCAGTACTTC.

This chain joins TRBV9 and TRBJ2-3; 8 positions agree with TRBD2. The ends lost 3 bases at V and 3 bases at J; junction bases unmatched: 6. CDR3 size: 15 residues. Germline assignment: CDR1 SGDLS and CDR2 YYNGEE. The CDR3, as DNA: TGTGCCAGCAGCGCCGGGCCGGGGGGGACAGATACGCAGTATTTT. Its translation is CASSAGPGGTDTQYF.

The chain joins TRBV7-2 to TRBJ1-5; no definite D call. V lost 0 bases to trimming and J lost 0 bases, with 9 bases between them. CDR1 is SGHTA, CDR2 FQGNSA, per germline. This CDR3 spans 16 amino acids. Here the CDR3 reads CASSLAGQSSNQPQHF. The CDR3 nucleotides are TGTGCCAGCAGCTTAGCTGGGCAATCTAGCAATCAGCCCCAGCATTTT. Variable domain in full (rest from reference TRBV7-2 and TRBJ1-5): GAGVSQSPSNKVTEKGKDVELRCDPISGHTALYWYRQSLGQGLEFLIYFQGNSAPDKSGLPSDRFSAERTGGSVSTLTIQRTQQEDSAVYLCASSLAGQSSNQPQHFGDGTRLSIL.

This rearrangement joins TRBV21-1 to TRBJ2-5; no check of the table's D call, TRBD2, against the DNA was made. TRBV21-1 is noted as a pseudogene. The CDR3 is 15 residues long. The CDR3, as DNA: TGTGCCAGCATCTGCGACGACAGCGGGGAAGAGACCCAGTACTTC. Translated, it gives CASICDDSGEETQYF.

This chain joins TRBV14 and TRBJ1-5, with no clear D. V shed 0 bases and J shed 5 bases, with 11 bases lying between them. Germline assignment: CDR1 SGHDN and CDR2 FVKESK. CDR3 size: 15 residues. CDR3 in amino acids: CASSQDYVPYQPQHF. CDR3 bases: TGTGCCAGCAGCCAAGATTATGTCCCTTATCAGCCCCAGCATTTT.

This rearrangement joins TRBV19 to TRBJ1-3; 8 nucleotides align to TRBD1. The CDR3 is 15 residues long. Germline CDR1 reads LNHDA; CDR2 reads SQIVND (reference sequence). With 9 bases clipped from V and 4 bases from J, the junction kept 11 bases outside the gene matches. The CDR3 loop is CASDDAGGAGNTIYF. The CDR3 nucleotides are TGTGCCAGCGACGACGCAGGGGGCGCGGGAAACACCATATATTTT. The complete variable domain, with remaining parts taken from reference TRBV19 and TRBJ1-3, reads DGGITQSPKYLFRKEGQNVTLSCEQNLNHDAMYWYRQDPGQGLRLIYYSQIVNDFQKGDIAEGYSVSREKKESFPLTVTSAQKNPTAFYLCASDDAGGAGNTIYFGEGSWLTVV.